This T cell receptor (beta chain) emerged from a study of blood T cells in healthy people across ages. It was approximately 10 milliliters of peripheral blood that were drawn from each donor. Isolated per sample were at least 6.5 million PBMCs. A second PCR of 7 to 11 cycles used a sample-barcoded 5' primer and a J-beta primer mix. TCRdb fed the 5' RACE reads into MiXCR, producing one record per CDR3 protein. This sample carries around 940,000 distinct CDR3 sequences, about 51% of them seen once, and the ten largest clones take around a fifth. Points on this clonotype: Its antigen is still unknown.

Study-level points and caveats: Aged donors had fewer naive CD4+ cells and lower diversity than long-lived donors.

What was sequenced was blood. This clonotype originated in a woman in her fifties or sixties in good health.

The CDR3 loop is CASSPAGQATDTQYF. As DNA, the CDR3 is TGTGCCAGCTCACCGGCAGGCCAAGCGACAGATACGCAGTATTTT. The V call is TRBV18, the J call TRBJ2-3, with D unresolved. The germline V and J ends were trimmed by 3 bases and 3 bases, with 13 bases remaining between them. CDR1 and CDR2 (germline): KGHSH, LQKENI. The CDR3 is 15 amino acids.